The subject of this entry is one T cell receptor beta chain. Measured with immunoSEQ multiplex PCR; TCRdb has only the in-frame clones, and not every one. The sample lists around 57,000 clones; roughly 92% were seen once. This sample is drawn from a study of T cell changes during pregnancy in multiple sclerosis. The CDR3 spans 17 residues. Trimming pared 6 bases from V and 3 bases from J, leaving 18 bases between. The germline V gene encodes CDR1 KGHSH and CDR2 LQKENI. The starting material was CD4+ T cells from peripheral blood mononuclear cells, obtained in the third trimester of pregnancy. The TCR sequence derives from a female donor with multiple sclerosis, enrolled in a pregnancy study. The chain uses TRBV18 and TRBJ2-6, with D hard to call. CDR3 sequence: CASSLTNSPVGANVLTF. The CDR3, as DNA: TGTGCCAGCTCCCTCACGAACAGCCCCGTTGGGGCCAACGTCCTGACTTTC.